This TCR beta chain stems from a study of CD8+CD57+ T cells in acquired aplastic anemia (dated by TCRdb to the late 2010s). Broadly, across the study: On average, sorted CD4+ and CD8+ cells yielded 3.2 ug of extracted DNA, with a range of 0.2 to 27.4 ug. Mean read counts for healthy donor samples were about 9.8 million for CD4+ cells and about 12 million for CD8+ cells. Overall study results and their limits: CD8+ Simpson's diversity did not differ significantly between patients and healthy controls (P=0.060). Although some 28 CD8+ CDR3 sequences were shared by patients and controls, these sequences appeared highly expressed in patients and within the immunodominant clones of patients.

The germline V gene yields MNHEY for CDR1 and SVGAGI for CDR2. Trimming costs V 6 bases and J 0 bases, and their ends lie 11 bases apart. Counted from cysteine to phenylalanine, this CDR3 has 14 amino acids. Solely the CDR3 DNA is kept, with 42 bases framed from the first base. The study deep-sequenced TCR repertoires of sorted CD4+ and CD8+ blood T cells from severe aplastic anemia patients and healthy subjects. Ficoll-Paque density gradient centrifugation was used to isolate peripheral blood mononuclear cells. Before DNA extraction, CD4+ and CD8+ T cells were sorted with FACS or magnetic beads. This clonotype came up many times. The antigen it binds to is not known. Qualities for individual bases were not recorded, and no much larger clone is one base off. TCR beta VDJ combination and CDR3 sequence profiling used genomic DNA as the template. TCR repertoire sequencing was run on an Illumina HiSeq 2000. The authors' analysis ran thus. Repertoires were assessed using TRBV/TRBJ rearrangement plots, CDR3 size and DJ length profiles, and Simpson's diversity index. The most abundant DNA sequence in the deep sequencing data was taken as the immunodominant clone. CDR3 amino acid sequences were screened for sharing across subjects and were compared with published repertoires and the VDJdb database. TCRdb redid the processing of the public reads, applying fastp at Q25 and MiXCR, and retained in-frame beta chains. One record per CDR3 amino acid sequence lists the most common genes and DNA. The V and J calls follow TCRdb's processing rather than the paper's. The sample yields fewer than 200,000 distinct CDR3 sequences; roughly 63% were counted once. The ten top clones hold over 40% of the sample.

The chain is made from TRBV6-5 and TRBJ1-1; the D gene lacks a confident call. The TCR comes from a human donor in good health. The sequenced material came from sorted CD4+, CD8+, or CD8+CD57+ T cells (not recorded which) from PBMCs. In nucleotide form, the sequence is TGTGCCAGCAGCCCATTCAGCCTGAACACTGAAGCTTTCTTT. Its protein product is CASSPFSLNTEAFF.